The entry below describes one T cell receptor beta chain. Assembly of TCR beta libraries relied on iRepertoire HTBI primers together with Arm-PCR of CDR3 regions. TCRdb re-called the multiplex PCR reads through MiXCR, storing one row per CDR3 protein. The data contain 400,000 to 550,000 distinct CDR3 sequences, over 15% of them seen just once; the ten biggest clones take up about 10%. Time point here: newly diagnosed GD, antithyroid drugs for less than 3 months. Extracted PBMC RNA gave rise to the TCR library. This sample is drawn from a study of regulatory T cells in long-lasting Graves disease. Germline V gives CDR1 SGHTS, CDR2 YDEGEE. Losses at the gene ends were 4 bases for V and 4 bases for J; bases not matched to a gene: 10. The CDR3 spans 16 residues. These data are also associated with another study on T cells in Graves' hyperthyroidism and ophthalmopathy.

This chain joins TRBV5-8 and TRBJ2-4, with TRBD2 matching over 8 bases. The TCR originated in a woman in her twenties or thirties with Graves disease. The sample here was peripheral blood mononuclear cells (PBMCs), taken at new diagnosis, from a patient treated with antithyroid drugs. Written as DNA, the CDR3 is TGTGCCAGCAGCGATGGGGGCGGGGGGATGAAAAACATTCAGTACTTC. Its translation: CASSDGGGGMKNIQYF.